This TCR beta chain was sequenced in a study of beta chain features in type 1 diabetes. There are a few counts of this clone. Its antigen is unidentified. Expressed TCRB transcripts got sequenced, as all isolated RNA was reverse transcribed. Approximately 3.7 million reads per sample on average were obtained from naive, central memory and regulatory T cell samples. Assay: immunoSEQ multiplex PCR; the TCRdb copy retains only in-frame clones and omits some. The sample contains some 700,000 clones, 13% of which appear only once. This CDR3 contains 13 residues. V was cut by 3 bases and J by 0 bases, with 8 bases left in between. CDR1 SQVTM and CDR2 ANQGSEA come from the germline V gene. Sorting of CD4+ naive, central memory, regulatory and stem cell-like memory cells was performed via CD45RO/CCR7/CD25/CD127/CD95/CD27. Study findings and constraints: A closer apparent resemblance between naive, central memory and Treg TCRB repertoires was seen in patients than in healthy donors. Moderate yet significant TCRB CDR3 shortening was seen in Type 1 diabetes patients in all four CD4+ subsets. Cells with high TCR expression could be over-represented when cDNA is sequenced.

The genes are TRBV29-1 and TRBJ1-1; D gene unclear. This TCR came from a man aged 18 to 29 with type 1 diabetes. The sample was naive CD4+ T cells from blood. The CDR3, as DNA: TGCAGCGTTGATCTGCAGATGAACACTGAAGCTTTCTTT. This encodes CSVDLQMNTEAFF.